A single sample is the source of the 31 T cell receptor beta chains below, sequenced in a study of blood T cell repertoires in COVID-19. This table comes from immunoSEQ multiplex PCR, and its TCRdb copy is limited to in-frame clones, with some not included. This sample carries 100,000 to 150,000 clones, over 80% of them seen once, and the ten largest clones take about an eighth. The sample comprised peripheral blood. These receptors were obtained from a man between 60 and 75 years old with acute or convalescent COVID-19.

The chain combines TRBV6-2 or TRBV6-3 with TRBJ2-5; a possible D gene is TRBD2 (7 bases). V lost 5 bases and J 3 bases, leaving 16 bases between the germline ends. CDR1 is MNHEY, CDR2 SVGEGT, per germline. The CDR3 has 15 amino acids. CDR3: CASSGGGAGKETQYF. The CDR3, as DNA: TGTGCCAGCAGTGGTGGGGGGGCAGGGAAAGAGACCCAGTACTTC.

The gene calls are TRBV5-4 and TRBJ2-2; TRBD2 matches 7 bases. Per the germline V gene, CDR1 is SGHNT and CDR2 is YYREEE (reference sequence). Trimming took 2 bases from V and 7 from J; bases not matched to a gene: 11. This CDR3 has 16 residues. The CDR3 loop reads CASSFLREGPGGELFF. CDR3 in DNA: TGTGCCAGCAGCTTTTTGAGGGAGGGCCCTGGCGGGGAGCTGTTTTTT.

This clone was picked up one time. The chain joins TRBV19 to TRBJ2-2, with TRBD2 as a possible D gene (6 bases). This CDR3 is built from 14 residues. In germline, CDR1 is LNHDA, CDR2 SQIVND (reference sequence). Trimming cost V 10 bases and J 7 bases, with 19 bases left between them. The CDR3 nucleotides read TGTGCCACTACTACACGGGAGTACGTCGGGGAGCTGTTTTTT. Its protein product is CATTTREYVGELFF.

Here the CDR3 reads CAWSVAGTGRTF. CDR3 bases: TGTGCCTGGAGTGTAGCTGGGACAGGGCGCACCTTC. The chain is built from TRBV30 and TRBJ1-2; 9 bases fit TRBD1. V was pared by 0 bases and J by 13 bases, with 6 bases of the junction left unmatched. Per the germline V gene, CDR1 is GTSNPN and CDR2 is SVGIG (reference sequence). The CDR3 has 12 amino acids. Full variable domain (outside the CDR3, taken from reference TRBV30 and TRBJ1-2): SQTIHQWPATLVQPVGSPLSLECTVEGTSNPNLYWYRQAAGRGLQLLFYSVGIGQISSEVPQNLSASRPQDRQFILSSKKLLLSDSGFYLCAWSVAGTGRTFGSGTRLTVV.

The J gene is TRBJ1-1, the V gene TRBV6-6, with a tentative D call TRBD1 (5 bases). Germline CDR1 reads MNHNY; CDR2 reads SVGAGI (reference sequence). CDR3 length: 13 residues. Trimming cost V 1 base and J 6 bases, with 9 bases left between them. The CDR3 sequence: CASSYYRSAEAFF. The CDR3 DNA sequence: TGTGCCAGCAGTTACTACAGGAGCGCTGAAGCTTTCTTT.

This clone occurred once. The chain is built from TRBV12-5 and TRBJ2-5, with D tentatively TRBD1 (6 bases). Trimming took off 6 bases at V and 5 bases at J, with 16 bases between the two ends. CDR1 LGHNT and CDR2 FRNRAP come from the germline V gene. This CDR3 contains 14 residues. The CDR3 nucleotides are TGTGCTAGTGGCCCAGGGGTCCCGGGGGAGACCCAGTACTTC. Translating it yields CASGPGVPGETQYF.

The rearrangement links TRBV4-2 to TRBJ1-1; 9 bases align to TRBD1. The CDR3 contains 13 residues. The germline V gene encodes CDR1 LGHNA and CDR2 YNFKEQ. The V and J ends lost 3 bases and 4 bases, in that order; junction bases with no gene match: 0. The CDR3: CASSQDRGTEAFF. The CDR3, as DNA: TGTGCCAGCAGCCAGGACAGGGGCACTGAAGCTTTCTTT.

The gene calls are TRBV11-2 and TRBJ2-1; possibly TRBD2 for D (6 bases). CDR1 and CDR2 from the germline V gene are SGHAT and FQNNGV. V shed 5 bases and J shed 5 bases, with 13 bases lying between them. The CDR3 is made up of 14 amino acids. The CDR3 region is CASSPAGRNNEQFF. In DNA form, the CDR3 reads TGTGCCAGCAGCCCGGCTGGGAGGAACAATGAGCAGTTCTTC.

V usage is TRBV18 and J usage is TRBJ2-7; 9 bases fit TRBD1. This CDR3 spans 14 amino acids. V was clipped by 2 bases and J by 5 bases; unmatched bases: 4. Germline-derived CDR1 and CDR2 are KGHSH and LQKENI. The CDR3 protein is CASSPTQGANEQYF. The CDR3 nucleotides are TGTGCCAGCTCACCAACACAGGGGGCTAACGAGCAGTACTTC.

The rearrangement uses TRBV14 and TRBJ2-7; 10 bases line up with TRBD1. Trimming removed 0 bases from V and 5 bases from J; junction bases left unmatched: 4. Germline assignment: CDR1 SGHDN and CDR2 FVKESK. There are 15 residues in the CDR3. CDR3 sequence reads: CASSQDRQGAHEQYF. CDR3 nucleotide sequence: TGTGCCAGCAGCCAAGATCGACAGGGGGCTCACGAGCAGTACTTC.

The chain is built from TRBV7-3 and TRBJ1-6, with 9 bases identical to TRBD1. Trimming at V came to 5 bases and at J to 9 bases, leaving 2 bases not matched to a gene. The CDR3 contains 13 residues. Germline V gives CDR1 SGHTA, CDR2 FQGTGA. The CDR3 nucleotides read TGTGCCAGCAGCAGGGGACAGGGTTCACCCCTCCACTTT. Amino acid sequence: CASSRGQGSPLHF.

The CDR3 loop is CACAGGQGLRDEQFF. The CDR3 nucleotides read TGCGCCTGCGCCGGGGGACAGGGCCTCCGGGATGAGCAGTTCTTC. The rearrangement joins TRBV4-1 to TRBJ2-1; 9 nucleotides align to TRBD1. CDR1 and CDR2 (germline): MGHRA, YSYEKL. V lost 11 bases, J lost 8 bases, and 16 bases stayed unmatched. This CDR3 has 15 amino acids.

V usage is TRBV29-1 and J usage is TRBJ1-1; perhaps TRBD1 as D (6 bases). Germline V gene lookup returns CDR1 SQVTM and CDR2 ANQGSEA. V lost 4 bases, J lost 5 bases, and 11 bases lay in between. This CDR3 comprises 12 residues. The CDR3 nucleotides read TGCAGCGTTGCCCGAGGGGGAACTGAAGCTTTCTTT. Residues: CSVARGGTEAFF.

The rearrangement uses TRBV6-1 and TRBJ2-5, with TRBD1 matching 10 bases. The trim removed 2 bases at V and 6 bases at J, leaving 3 bases unmatched. CDR3 length: 14 amino acids. Germline loops: CDR1 MNHNS, CDR2 SASEGT. CDR3 residues: CASSETDRGKTQYF. Here the CDR3 DNA reads TGTGCCAGCAGTGAAACGGACAGGGGGAAGACCCAGTACTTC.

The rearrangement uses TRBV5-4 and TRBJ1-2; 7 nucleotides line up with TRBD1. The germline V gene encodes CDR1 SGHNT and CDR2 YYREEE (reference sequence). The CDR3 runs to 14 residues. V lost 3 bases, J lost 7 bases, and 9 bases stayed unmatched. This chain's CDR3 is CASSWDSAGAGYTF. The DNA for the CDR3 is TGTGCCAGCAGCTGGGACAGCGCCGGCGCTGGCTACACCTTC.

The rearrangement uses TRBV12-3 or TRBV12-4 and TRBJ2-7; weak D call: TRBD1 (5 bases). This CDR3 has 12 residues. V gave up 0 bases and J gave up 5 bases, with 5 bases separating them. In DNA form, the CDR3 reads TGTGCCAGCAGTTTAGCAGGGGACGAGCAGTACTTC. Its translation: CASSLAGDEQYF.

This clone has only a few counts. The chain is built from TRBV10-3 and TRBJ1-1; D gene uncertain. The CDR3 has 15 amino acids. Germline CDR1 ENHRY, CDR2 SYGVKD. Trimming cost V 0 bases and J 0 bases, with 8 bases left between them. The CDR3 protein is CAISESGPLNTEAFF. The CDR3 DNA reads as TGTGCCATCAGTGAGTCTGGCCCCCTGAACACTGAAGCTTTCTTT.

The V call is TRBV5-1, the J call TRBJ1-1; D uncertain. The CDR3 covers 14 residues. Between the trimmed V and J ends, which lost 0 bases and 4 bases, there was a span of 10 bases. Germline V gives CDR1 SGHRS, CDR2 YFSETQ. In nucleotides, the CDR3 is TGCGCCAGCAGCTTGGCCCCGGGAGGCACTGAAGCTTTCTTT. It specifies CASSLAPGGTEAFF. The complete variable domain, with remaining parts taken from reference TRBV5-1 and TRBJ1-1, reads KAGVTQTPRYLIKTRGQQVTLSCSPISGHRSVSWYQQTPGQGLQFLFEYFSETQRNKGNFPGRFSGRQFSNSRSEMNVSTLELGDSALYLCASSLAPGGTEAFFGQGTRLTVV.

This chain links TRBV27 with TRBJ1-5; 9 positions match TRBD1. Germline CDR1 is MNHEY and CDR2 is SMNVEV (reference sequence). Trimming removed 6 bases from V and 7 bases from J; junction bases left unmatched: 10. The CDR3 spans 15 residues. CDR3 coding DNA: TGTGCCAGCAGCCCCACGCCGGGACAGGGACAGCCCCAGCATTTT. Protein sequence: CASSPTPGQGQPQHF.

The chain employs TRBV2 and TRBJ1-4; 7 nucleotides align to TRBD1. There are 14 residues in the CDR3. Germline loops: CDR1 SNHLY, CDR2 FYNNEI. J gave up 6 bases and V 2 bases, and 3 bases lay outside the gene matches. CDR3 DNA sequence: TGTGCCAGCAGTGAACAGGGGGGCGATGAAAAACTGTTTTTT. As protein: CASSEQGGDEKLFF.

Notes on this clone: The sample carries other DNA sequences with the same CDR3. The chain employs TRBV7-9 and TRBJ1-5, with D possibly matching TRBD1 (6 bases). V was pared by 1 base and J by 2 bases, with 9 bases between. The CDR3 has 15 residues. Per germline, CDR1 SEHNR and CDR2 FQNEAQ (reference sequence). The CDR3 here is CASSLGAGGNQPQHF. The CDR3 region has the DNA TGTGCCAGCAGCTTAGGAGCAGGGGGCAATCAGCCCCAGCATTTT.

Only a few counts were recorded for this clone. The chain uses TRBV12-3 or TRBV12-4 and TRBJ1-2; TRBD1 matches at 7 bases. The CDR3 is made up of 13 amino acids. Unmatched junction bases numbered 7, after V lost 5 bases and J lost 7 bases. The CDR3, as DNA: TGTGCCAGCAGTATTACAGGGGTCCCTGGCTACACCTTC. It is translated as CASSITGVPGYTF.

In DNA, the CDR3 is TGTGCCTGGACCCCTCACGGGACACCTCGAGGCTACACCTTC. This sequence encodes CAWTPHGTPRGYTF. The J gene is TRBJ1-2, the V gene TRBV30; weak D call: TRBD1 (6 bases). Trimming shortened V by 4 bases and J by 8 bases, and 20 bases separated the two germline ends. This CDR3 region has 14 residues. Germline assignment: CDR1 GTSNPN and CDR2 SVGIG (reference sequence).

This clone turned up a few times. V gene TRBV27 combines with J gene TRBJ1-3, with 7 positions matching TRBD1. After removal of 7 bases from V and 0 bases from J, the junction contained 9 bases not matched to a gene. The CDR3 has 16 amino acids. Germline CDR1 MNHEY, CDR2 SMNVEV (reference sequence). The CDR3 sequence is CASTPFRGDSGNTIYF. The CDR3 region has the DNA TGTGCCAGCACCCCCTTCAGGGGGGACTCTGGAAACACCATATATTTT.

V gene TRBV12-5 combines with J gene TRBJ1-2, with 8 bases aligning to TRBD1. V gave up 5 bases and J gave up 0 bases; unmatched junction bases: 8. The CDR3 is 16 residues long. From germline, CDR1 is LGHNT and CDR2 FRNRAP. The CDR3 DNA reads as TGTGCTAGTGGTGGAGCCCACAGGGGGTCTAACTATGGCTACACCTTC. This sequence encodes CASGGAHRGSNYGYTF.

This rearrangement joins TRBV14 to TRBJ2-7; 7 nucleotides align to TRBD2. V dropped 4 bases and J dropped 4; count of bases not matched to a gene: 10. The CDR3 runs to 15 residues. Germline CDR1 SGHDN, CDR2 FVKESK. CDR3 sequence: CASSRGWGGGYEQYF. CDR3 coding DNA: TGTGCCAGCAGCCGCGGCTGGGGCGGGGGATACGAGCAGTACTTC.

The rearrangement links TRBV28 to TRBJ2-4; TRBD2 is a possible D gene (6 bases). The CDR3 spans 15 residues. Germline CDR1 and CDR2: MDHEN and SYDVKM. V gave up 3 bases and J gave up 0 bases, with 9 bases separating them. The CDR3 nucleotides are TGTGCCAGCAGTTTCGGGGGTCTAGCCAAAAACATTCAGTACTTC. Translated: CASSFGGLAKNIQYF.

The chain employs TRBV28 and TRBJ2-3; 11 bases fit TRBD1. The V segment lost 5 bases and the J segment 4 bases; nucleotides outside the gene matches: 8. CDR1 and CDR2 from the germline V gene are MDHEN and SYDVKM. The CDR3 length is 16 residues. Written as DNA, the CDR3 is TGTGCCAGCAGTCAGGGACAGGGGGGCCTCCCAGATACGCAGTATTTT. Protein product: CASSQGQGGLPDTQYF.

The J gene is TRBJ1-2, the V gene TRBV2; 8 nucleotides match TRBD1. V shed 6 bases, J shed 8 bases, and the junction held 11 bases outside the gene matches. Germline V CDR1 and CDR2: SNHLY, FYNNEI. The length of the CDR3 is 14 residues. CDR3 residues: CASSDRTGPYGYTF. In nucleotides, the CDR3 is TGTGCCAGCAGCGATAGGACAGGGCCCTACGGCTACACCTTC.

The V gene is TRBV2, the J gene TRBJ2-3; D gene uncertain. Between the trimmed V and J ends, which lost 5 bases and 4 bases, there was a span of 10 bases. CDR1 and CDR2 from the germline V gene are SNHLY and FYNNEI. CDR3 length equals 13 residues. The CDR3 nucleotides are TGTGCCAGCAGTCGCACCCGGGCAGATACGCAGTATTTT. Protein: CASSRTRADTQYF.

CDR3 DNA: TGTGCCAGCTCACCAATTCTTTCTAGCACAGATACGCAGTATTTT. Translation gives CASSPILSSTDTQYF. The genes are TRBV18 and TRBJ2-3; D is ambiguous. V lost 2 bases and J 0 bases, leaving 9 bases between the germline ends. There are 15 residues in the CDR3. Germline V CDR1 and CDR2: KGHSH, LQKENI. The entire variable domain, with the rest obtained from reference TRBV18 and TRBJ2-3, is as follows: NAGVMQNPRHLVRRRGQEARLRCSPMKGHSHVYWYRQLPEEGLKFMVYLQKENIIDESGMPKERFSAEFPKEGPSILRIQQVVRGDSAAYFCASSPILSSTDTQYFGPGTRLTVL.